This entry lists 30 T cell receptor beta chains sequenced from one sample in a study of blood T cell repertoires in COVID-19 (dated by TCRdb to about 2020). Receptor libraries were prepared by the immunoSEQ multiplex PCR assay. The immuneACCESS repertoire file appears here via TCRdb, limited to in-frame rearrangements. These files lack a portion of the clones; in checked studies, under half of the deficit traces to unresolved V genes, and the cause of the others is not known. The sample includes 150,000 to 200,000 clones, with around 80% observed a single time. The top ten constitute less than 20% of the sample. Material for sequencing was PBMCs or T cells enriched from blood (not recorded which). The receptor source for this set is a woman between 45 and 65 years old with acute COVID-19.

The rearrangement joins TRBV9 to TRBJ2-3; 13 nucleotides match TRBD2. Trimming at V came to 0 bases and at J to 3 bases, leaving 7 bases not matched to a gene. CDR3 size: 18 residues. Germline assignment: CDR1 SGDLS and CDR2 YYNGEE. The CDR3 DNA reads TGTGCCAGCAGCGTAGCTTTTACTAGCGGGGGGGGGACAGATACGCAGTATTTT. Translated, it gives CASSVAFTSGGGTDTQYF.

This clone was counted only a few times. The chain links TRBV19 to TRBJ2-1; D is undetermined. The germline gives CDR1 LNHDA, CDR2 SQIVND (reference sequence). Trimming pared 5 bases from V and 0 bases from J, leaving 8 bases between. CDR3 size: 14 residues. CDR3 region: CASSPLYSYNEQFF. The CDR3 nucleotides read TGTGCCAGTAGTCCGCTATACTCCTACAATGAGCAGTTCTTC.

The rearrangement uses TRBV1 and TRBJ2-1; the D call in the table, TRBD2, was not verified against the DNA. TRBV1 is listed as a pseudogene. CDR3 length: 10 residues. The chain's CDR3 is CTSSPREQFF. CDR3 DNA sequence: TGCACCAGCAGCCCGCGTGAGCAGTTCTTC.

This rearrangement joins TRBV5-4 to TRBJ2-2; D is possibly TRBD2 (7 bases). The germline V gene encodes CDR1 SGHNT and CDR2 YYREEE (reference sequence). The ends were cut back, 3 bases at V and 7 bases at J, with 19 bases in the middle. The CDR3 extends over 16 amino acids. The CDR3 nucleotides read TGTGCCAGCAGCTCCGGAGGGGGGGCCCACTACGGGGAGCTGTTTTTT. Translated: CASSSGGGAHYGELFF.

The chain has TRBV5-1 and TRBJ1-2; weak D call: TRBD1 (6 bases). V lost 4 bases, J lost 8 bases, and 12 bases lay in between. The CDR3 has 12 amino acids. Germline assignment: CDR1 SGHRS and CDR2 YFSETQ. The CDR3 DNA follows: TGCGCCAGCAGCATCTTGACAGGCGGCTACACCTTC. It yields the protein CASSILTGGYTF.

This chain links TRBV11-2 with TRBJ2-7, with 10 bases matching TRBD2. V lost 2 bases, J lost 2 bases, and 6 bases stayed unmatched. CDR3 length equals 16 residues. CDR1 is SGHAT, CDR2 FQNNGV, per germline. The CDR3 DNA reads TGTGCCAGCAGCTTAAACCCTAGCGGGGGACCCTACGAGCAGTACGTC. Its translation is CASSLNPSGGPYEQYV.

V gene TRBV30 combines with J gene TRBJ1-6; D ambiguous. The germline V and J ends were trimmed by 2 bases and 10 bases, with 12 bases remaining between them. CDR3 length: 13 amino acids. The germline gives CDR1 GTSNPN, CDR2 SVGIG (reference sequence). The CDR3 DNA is TGTGCCTGGAGTCCCTCAGTCTCATCACCCCTCCACTTT. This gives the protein CAWSPSVSSPLHF.

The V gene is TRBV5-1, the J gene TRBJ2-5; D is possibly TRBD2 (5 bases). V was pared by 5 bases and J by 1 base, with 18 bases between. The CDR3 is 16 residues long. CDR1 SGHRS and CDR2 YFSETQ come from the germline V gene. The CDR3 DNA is TGCGCCAGCAGAGTCGGGAATAGCGCGATCCAAGAGACCCAGTACTTC. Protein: CASRVGNSAIQETQYF.

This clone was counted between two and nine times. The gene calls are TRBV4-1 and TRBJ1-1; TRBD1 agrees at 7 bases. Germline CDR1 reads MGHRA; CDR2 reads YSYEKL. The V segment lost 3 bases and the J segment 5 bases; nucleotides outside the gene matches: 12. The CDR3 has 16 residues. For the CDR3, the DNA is TGCGCCAGCAGCCACGCAGGACAACAGGGGTCGACTGAAGCTTTCTTT. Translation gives CASSHAGQQGSTEAFF.

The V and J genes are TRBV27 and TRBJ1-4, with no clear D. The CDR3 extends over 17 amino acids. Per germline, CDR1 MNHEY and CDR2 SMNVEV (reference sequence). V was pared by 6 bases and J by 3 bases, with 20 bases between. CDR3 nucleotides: TGTGCCAGCAGACCACGGACTGCGGGGAGGGCTAATGAAAAACTGTTTTTT. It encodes CASRPRTAGRANEKLFF. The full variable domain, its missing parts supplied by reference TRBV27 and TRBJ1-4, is EAQVTQNPRYLITVTGKKLTVTCSQNMNHEYMSWYRQDPGLGLRQIYYSMNVEVTDKGDVPEGYKVSRKEKRNFPLILESPSPNQTSLYFCASRPRTAGRANEKLFFGSGTQLSVL.

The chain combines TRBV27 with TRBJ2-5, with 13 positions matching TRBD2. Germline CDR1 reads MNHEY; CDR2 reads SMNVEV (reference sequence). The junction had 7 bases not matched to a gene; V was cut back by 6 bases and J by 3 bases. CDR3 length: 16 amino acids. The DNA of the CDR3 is TGTGCCAGCAGCGCACTAGCGGGGGGGGCAAAAGAGACCCAGTACTTC. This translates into CASSALAGGAKETQYF.

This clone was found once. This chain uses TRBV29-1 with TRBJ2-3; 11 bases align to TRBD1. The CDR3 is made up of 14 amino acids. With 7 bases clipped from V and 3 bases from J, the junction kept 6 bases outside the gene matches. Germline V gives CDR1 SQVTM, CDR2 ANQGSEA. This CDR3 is CSAWTGGLTDTQYF. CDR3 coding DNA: TGCAGCGCCTGGACAGGGGGCCTAACAGATACGCAGTATTTT.

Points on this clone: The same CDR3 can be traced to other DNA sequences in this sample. The CDR3 sequence is CASSQQTPGAQETQYF. The CDR3 bases are TGCGCCAGCAGCCAACAAACTCCAGGGGCACAAGAGACCCAGTACTTC. The chain combines TRBV4-3 with TRBJ2-5; tentatively, D is TRBD1 (6 bases). The CDR3 is 16 amino acids. Trimming removed 2 bases from V and 2 bases from J, with 15 bases in between. Looked up from germline, CDR1 is LGHNA and CDR2 is YSLEER.

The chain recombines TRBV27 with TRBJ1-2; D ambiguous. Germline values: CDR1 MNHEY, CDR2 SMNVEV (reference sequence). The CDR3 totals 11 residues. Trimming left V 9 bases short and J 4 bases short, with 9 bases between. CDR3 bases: TGTGCCAGAAGAGGGAGCTATGGCTACACCTTC. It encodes CARRGSYGYTF.

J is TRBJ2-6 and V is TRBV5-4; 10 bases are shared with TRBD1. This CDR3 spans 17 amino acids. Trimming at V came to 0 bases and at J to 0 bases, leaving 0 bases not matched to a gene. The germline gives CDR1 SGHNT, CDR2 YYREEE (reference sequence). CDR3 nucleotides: TGTGCCAGCAGCTTGGGACAGGGGGCCTCTGGGGCCAACGTCCTGACTTTC. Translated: CASSLGQGASGANVLTF.

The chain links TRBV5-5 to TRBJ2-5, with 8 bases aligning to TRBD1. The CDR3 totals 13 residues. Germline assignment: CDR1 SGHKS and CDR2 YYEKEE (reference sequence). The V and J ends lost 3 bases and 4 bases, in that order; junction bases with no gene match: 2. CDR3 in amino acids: CASSSTGAETQYF. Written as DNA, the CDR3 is TGTGCCAGCAGCTCGACAGGGGCAGAGACCCAGTACTTC.

CDR3 sequence: CATMAGGNTGELFF. For the CDR3, the DNA is TGTGCCACCATGGCAGGGGGAAACACCGGGGAGCTGTTTTTT. This chain links TRBV24-1 with TRBJ2-2, with 7 bases that match TRBD1. In germline, CDR1 is KGHDR, CDR2 SFDVKD. The CDR3 loop spans 14 amino acids. The V gene end was trimmed by 8 bases and the J gene end by 2 bases; junction bases not matched to a gene: 4.

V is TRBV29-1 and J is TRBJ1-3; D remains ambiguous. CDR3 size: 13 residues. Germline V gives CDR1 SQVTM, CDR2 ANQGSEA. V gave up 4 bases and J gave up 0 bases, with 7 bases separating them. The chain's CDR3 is CSVATVSGNTIYF. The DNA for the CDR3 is TGCAGCGTTGCCACGGTCTCTGGAAACACCATATATTTT.

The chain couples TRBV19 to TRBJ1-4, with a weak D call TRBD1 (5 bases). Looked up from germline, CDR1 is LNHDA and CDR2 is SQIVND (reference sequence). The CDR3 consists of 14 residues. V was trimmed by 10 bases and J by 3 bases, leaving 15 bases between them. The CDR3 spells CATKGRSANEKLFF. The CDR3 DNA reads TGTGCCACCAAGGGGAGGTCAGCTAATGAAAAACTGTTTTTT.

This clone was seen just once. For the CDR3, the DNA is TGTGCCAGCAATCCGGGACAACAAAATCAGCCCCAGCATTTT. It codes for CASNPGQQNQPQHF. The J gene is TRBJ1-5, the V gene TRBV2; a possible D gene is TRBD1 (6 bases). Germline V gene data show CDR1 as SNHLY and CDR2 as FYNNEI. The CDR3 sequence is 14 residues long. The V end was cut by 7 bases, the J end by 4 bases, with 14 bases between.

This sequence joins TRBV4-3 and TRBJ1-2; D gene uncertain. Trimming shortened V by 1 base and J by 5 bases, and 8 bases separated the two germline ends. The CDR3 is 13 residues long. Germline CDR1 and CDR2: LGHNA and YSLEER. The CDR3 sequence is CASSQGTEYGYTF. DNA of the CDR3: TGCGCCAGCAGCCAAGGAACGGAGTATGGCTACACCTTC.

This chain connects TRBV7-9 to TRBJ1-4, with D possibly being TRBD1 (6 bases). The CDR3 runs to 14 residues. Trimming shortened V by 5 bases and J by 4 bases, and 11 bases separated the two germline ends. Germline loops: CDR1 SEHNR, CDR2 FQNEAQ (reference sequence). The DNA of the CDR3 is TGTGCCAGCAGCCCGAAGGACAGTAATGAAAAACTGTTTTTT. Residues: CASSPKDSNEKLFF.

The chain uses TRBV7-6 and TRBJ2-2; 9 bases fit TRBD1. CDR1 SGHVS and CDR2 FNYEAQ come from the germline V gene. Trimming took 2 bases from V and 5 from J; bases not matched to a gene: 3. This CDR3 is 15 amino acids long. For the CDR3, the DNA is TGTGCCAGCAGCTTACCCGGACAGGGGACCGGGGAGCTGTTTTTT. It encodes CASSLPGQGTGELFF.

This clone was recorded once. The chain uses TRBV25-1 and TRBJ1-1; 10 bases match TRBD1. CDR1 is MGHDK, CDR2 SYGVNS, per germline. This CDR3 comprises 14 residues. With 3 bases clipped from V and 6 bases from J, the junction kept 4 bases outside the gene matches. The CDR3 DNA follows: TGTGCCAGCAGTGAGACAGGGGGCTTGCCTGAAGCTTTCTTT. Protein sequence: CASSETGGLPEAFF.

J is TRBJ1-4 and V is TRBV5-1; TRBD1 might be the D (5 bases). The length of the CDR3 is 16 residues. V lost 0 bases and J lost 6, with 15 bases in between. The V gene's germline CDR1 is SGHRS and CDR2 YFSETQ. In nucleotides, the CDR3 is TGCGCCAGCAGCTTGGTTGCAGGGCGAACCTATGAAAAACTGTTTTTT. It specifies CASSLVAGRTYEKLFF. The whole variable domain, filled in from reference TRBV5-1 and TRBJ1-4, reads KAGVTQTPRYLIKTRGQQVTLSCSPISGHRSVSWYQQTPGQGLQFLFEYFSETQRNKGNFPGRFSGRQFSNSRSEMNVSTLELGDSALYLCASSLVAGRTYEKLFFGSGTQLSVL.

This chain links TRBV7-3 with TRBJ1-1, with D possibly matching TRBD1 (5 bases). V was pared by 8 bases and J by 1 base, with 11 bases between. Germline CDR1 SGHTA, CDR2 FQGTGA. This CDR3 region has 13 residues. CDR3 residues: CASGGFRNTEAFF. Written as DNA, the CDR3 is TGTGCCAGCGGGGGGTTTCGGAACACTGAAGCTTTCTTT. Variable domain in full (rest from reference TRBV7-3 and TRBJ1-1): GAGVSQTPSNKVTEKGKYVELRCDPISGHTALYWYRQSLGQGPEFLIYFQGTGAADDSGLPNDRFFAVRPEGSVSTLKIQRTERGDSAVYLCASGGFRNTEAFFGQGTRLTVV.

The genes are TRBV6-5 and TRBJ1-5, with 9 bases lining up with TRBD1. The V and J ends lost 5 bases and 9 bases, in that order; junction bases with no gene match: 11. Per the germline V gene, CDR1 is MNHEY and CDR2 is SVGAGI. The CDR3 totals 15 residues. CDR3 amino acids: CASSTQGQGIMPQHF. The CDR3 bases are TGTGCCAGCAGTACACAGGGACAGGGTATTATGCCCCAGCATTTT.

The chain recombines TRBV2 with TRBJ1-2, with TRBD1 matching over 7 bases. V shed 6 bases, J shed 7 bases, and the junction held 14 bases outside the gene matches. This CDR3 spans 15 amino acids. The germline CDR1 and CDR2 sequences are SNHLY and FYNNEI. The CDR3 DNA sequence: TGTGCCAGCAGCGACCGACAGGGCGCTATCCCTGGCTACACCTTC. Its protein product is CASSDRQGAIPGYTF.

The CDR3 region is CASSTQGNTEAFF. The CDR3 DNA follows: TGTGCCAGCAGCACCCAGGGGAACACTGAAGCTTTCTTT. The chain has TRBV7-9 and TRBJ1-1, with a tentative D call TRBD1 (5 bases). Trimming shortened V by 5 bases and J by 1 base, and 8 bases separated the two germline ends. The germline V gene encodes CDR1 SEHNR and CDR2 FQNEAQ (reference sequence). The CDR3 covers 13 residues.

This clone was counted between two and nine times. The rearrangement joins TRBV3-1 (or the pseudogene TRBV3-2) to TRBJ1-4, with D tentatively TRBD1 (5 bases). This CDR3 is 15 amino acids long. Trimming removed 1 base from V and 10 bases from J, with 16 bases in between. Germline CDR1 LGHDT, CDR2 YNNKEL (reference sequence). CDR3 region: CASSQATGLAGKLFF. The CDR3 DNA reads TGTGCCAGCAGCCAAGCCACAGGTTTGGCTGGAAAACTGTTTTTT.